One and the same sample provided the 27 T cell receptor beta chains below, sequenced in a study of beta chain features in type 1 diabetes. Every isolated RNA sample was fully reverse transcribed, so sequencing captured expressed TCRB transcripts. Some clones are missing from TCRdb's copy, which holds only in-frame ones; the method was immunoSEQ multiplex PCR. The sample records about 360,000 clones, 10% to 15% being singletons. Sequenced sample: naive CD4+ T cells from blood. Receptor source: a man aged 18 to 35 in good health.

In its sample, this clone was seen a few times. The V and J genes are TRBV19 and TRBJ2-1, with 13 bases aligning to TRBD2. After removal of 2 bases from V and 11 bases from J, the junction contained 9 bases not matched to a gene. The CDR3 extends over 16 amino acids. Germline-derived CDR1 and CDR2 are LNHDA and SQIVND (reference sequence). CDR3 protein: CASSISGLAGSIQQFF. CDR3 sequence (DNA): TGTGCCAGTAGTATATCGGGACTAGCGGGGTCCATACAGCAGTTCTTC.

This clone has just a few counts. The chain couples TRBV5-4 to TRBJ2-1; TRBD2 matches 9 bases. The CDR3 is 16 amino acids. The V segment lost 4 bases and the J segment 2 bases; nucleotides outside the gene matches: 7. Germline CDR1 and CDR2: SGHNT and YYREEE (reference sequence). CDR3 DNA sequence: TGTGCCAGCAGCGTTCCGACTAGCGGCCCCTACAATGAGCAGTTCTTC. It codes for CASSVPTSGPYNEQFF.

The CDR3 here is CASKQRDRGYGYTF. CDR3 in DNA: TGTGCCAGCAAACAGCGGGACAGGGGGTATGGCTACACCTTC. The V and J genes are TRBV2 and TRBJ1-2; 11 bases are a match to TRBD1. Trimming removed 7 bases from V and 5 bases from J; junction bases left unmatched: 6. Germline V gene lookup returns CDR1 SNHLY and CDR2 FYNNEI. The CDR3 covers 14 residues.

There are a few counts of this clone. This chain links TRBV5-1 with TRBJ2-3; the match to TRBD1 covers 7 bases. CDR1 SGHRS and CDR2 YFSETQ come from the germline V gene. The CDR3 has 15 residues. Germline trimming cut 1 base from V and 0 bases from J; bases unmatched to any gene: 2. The CDR3 protein is CASSLTGQSTDTQYF. The CDR3 DNA sequence: TGCGCCAGCAGCTTGACGGGACAGAGCACAGATACGCAGTATTTT.

The chain uses TRBV30 and TRBJ2-1; D perhaps matches TRBD1 (5 bases). With 3 bases removed from V and 10 bases from J, the gap between germline ends came to 22 bases. Per germline, CDR1 GTSNPN and CDR2 SVGIG (reference sequence). The CDR3 consists of 15 residues. The CDR3 nucleotides are TGTGCCTGGAGGGTTGGGGCCAGCGCCCTTAGGGAGCAGTTCTTC. Amino acids: CAWRVGASALREQFF.

The rearrangement joins TRBV5-1 to TRBJ1-1; D is unresolved. V was shortened by 4 bases and J by 3 bases, with 10 bases between the two germline ends. Germline V lookup: CDR1 SGHRS, CDR2 YFSETQ. There are 13 residues in the CDR3. CDR3 protein: CASSPNGDTEAFF. The CDR3 nucleotides are TGCGCCAGCAGCCCTAACGGTGACACTGAAGCTTTCTTT.

The chain is built from TRBV4-3 and TRBJ2-2, with 7 nucleotides matching TRBD2. Germline V gene sequence: CDR1 LGHNA, CDR2 YSLEER. The ends lost 0 bases at V and 5 bases at J; junction bases unmatched: 9. The CDR3 contains 17 residues. The CDR3 loop is CASSQDVAGERTGELFF. DNA of the CDR3: TGCGCCAGCAGCCAAGATGTGGCGGGGGAGAGGACCGGGGAGCTGTTTTTT.

The gene calls are TRBV4-3 and TRBJ2-7, with a weak D call TRBD1 (6 bases). Germline CDR1 and CDR2: LGHNA and YSLEER. Between the trimmed V and J ends, which lost 1 base and 4 bases, there was a span of 14 bases. This CDR3 has 15 residues. Here the CDR3 reads CASSQVAGVGYEQYF. DNA of the CDR3: TGCGCCAGCAGCCAAGTTGCAGGGGTAGGATACGAGCAGTACTTC.

V and J are TRBV10-3 and TRBJ2-1; 9 bases match TRBD1. The V gene end was trimmed by 6 bases and the J gene end by 10 bases; junction bases not matched to a gene: 13. The CDR3 is 15 residues long. Germline CDR1 is ENHRY and CDR2 is SYGVKD. The CDR3 coding sequence is TGTGCCATCAGATACAGGACAGGGGAGGACGCGGAGCAGTTCTTC. Its translation: CAIRYRTGEDAEQFF.

The chain combines TRBV7-3 with TRBJ2-3; 8 nucleotides align to TRBD1. Germline CDR1 is SGHTA and CDR2 is FQGTGA. This CDR3 spans 14 amino acids. Trimming at V came to 6 bases and at J to 8 bases, leaving 10 bases not matched to a gene. CDR3 sequence (DNA): TGTGCCAGCAGTTGGGGGACAGGCGACGGTACGCAGTATTTT. Translation: CASSWGTGDGTQYF.

This clone was detected a few times. The J gene is TRBJ2-2, the V gene TRBV29-1; 15 bases map to TRBD2. The trim removed 4 bases at V and 5 bases at J, leaving 5 bases unmatched. This CDR3 is 16 amino acids long. Germline V gene data show CDR1 as SQVTM and CDR2 as ANQGSEA. This CDR3 reads CSVGGLAGGWTGELFF. The CDR3 DNA reads TGCAGCGTTGGGGGACTAGCGGGAGGATGGACCGGGGAGCTGTTTTTT.

V gene TRBV25-1 combines with J gene TRBJ1-1; 7 bases agree with TRBD1. The V segment lost 1 base and the J segment 5 bases; nucleotides outside the gene matches: 7. Per the germline V gene, CDR1 is MGHDK and CDR2 is SYGVNS. This CDR3 region has 15 residues. CDR3 DNA sequence: TGTGCCAGCAGTGAATCAGGGGGTTACATAACTGAAGCTTTCTTT. It encodes CASSESGGYITEAFF. The full variable domain, completed using reference TRBV25-1 and TRBJ1-1, is EADIYQTPRYLVIGTGKKITLECSQTMGHDKMYWYQQDPGMELHLIHYSYGVNSTEKGDLSSESTVSRIRTEHFPLTLESARPSHTSQYLCASSESGGYITEAFFGQGTRLTVV.

This clone was recorded a few times. This CDR3 reads CASSSSGQMLGLFF. CDR3 sequence (DNA): TGTGCCAGCAGTTCCTCGGGACAGATGTTAGGACTGTTTTTT. The V gene is TRBV9, the J gene TRBJ1-4, with 7 bases identical to TRBD1. V lost 5 bases to trimming and J lost 13 bases; unmatched junction nucleotides: 14. Germline CDR1 is SGDLS and CDR2 is YYNGEE. The CDR3 loop spans 14 amino acids.

This clone showed up just a few times. V usage is TRBV7-2 and J usage is TRBJ1-2; D unclear. This CDR3 has 13 residues. Germline V gives CDR1 SGHTA, CDR2 FQGNSA. V gave up 4 bases and J gave up 7 bases, with 13 bases separating them. CDR3 sequence: CASSSLVIGGYTF. CDR3 DNA sequence: TGTGCCAGCAGCTCGCTTGTGATCGGTGGCTACACCTTC.

The chain links TRBV7-9 to TRBJ2-7, with D tentatively TRBD1 (5 bases). The CDR3 is 14 amino acids. Germline CDR1 SEHNR, CDR2 FQNEAQ (reference sequence). V was shortened by 5 bases and J by 0 bases, with 11 bases between the two germline ends. The chain's CDR3 is CASSGPQGSYEQYF. In nucleotides, the CDR3 is TGTGCCAGCAGCGGGCCGCAGGGCTCCTACGAGCAGTACTTC.

This clone showed up just a few times. V usage is TRBV18 and J usage is TRBJ2-2; D ambiguous. Trimming removed 3 bases from V and 8 bases from J, with 7 bases in between. Germline-derived CDR1 and CDR2 are KGHSH and LQKENI. The CDR3 runs 12 residues. CDR3 nucleotide sequence: TGTGCCAGCTCACCCGGTGCTGGGGAGCTGTTTTTT. As protein: CASSPGAGELFF.

This clone was seen a few times. The chain has TRBV11-2 and TRBJ2-1; no definite D call. CDR1 is SGHAT and CDR2 is FQNNGV in the germline V gene. The CDR3 length is 16 residues. V was pared by 2 bases and J by 5 bases, with 16 bases between. The CDR3 bases are TGTGCCAGCAGCTTACTGAGTGGAGCTGCGCACAATGAGCAGTTCTTC. Translated: CASSLLSGAAHNEQFF.

This clone was counted a few times. The chain is built from TRBV27 and TRBJ1-3; D is uncertain. Germline V CDR1 and CDR2: MNHEY, SMNVEV (reference sequence). V was pared by 2 bases and J by 4 bases, with 6 bases between. This CDR3 contains 13 residues. The CDR3 nucleotides are TGTGCCAGCAGTTTAGTTGGCGGAAACACCATATATTTT. This encodes CASSLVGGNTIYF.

The chain employs TRBV5-1 and TRBJ2-7, with 13 bases lining up with TRBD2. From germline, CDR1 is SGHRS and CDR2 YFSETQ. The CDR3 loop spans 15 amino acids. V gave up 3 bases and J gave up 3 bases; unmatched junction bases: 3. The CDR3 protein is CASSSGLAGVYEQYF. DNA for the CDR3: TGCGCCAGCAGCTCTGGACTAGCGGGAGTCTACGAGCAGTACTTC.

This clone was observed many times. The gene calls are TRBV9 and TRBJ2-7; D is possibly TRBD1 (6 bases). Germline CDR1 is SGDLS and CDR2 is YYNGEE. CDR3 length: 14 amino acids. V lost 0 bases, J lost 1 base, and 8 bases lay in between. Here the CDR3 DNA reads TGTGCCAGCAGCGTAGCCGGACAGTCCTACGAGCAGTACTTC. This encodes CASSVAGQSYEQYF.

This clone was counted only a few times. The gene calls are TRBV18 and TRBJ1-4; 8 bases agree with TRBD1. The ends lost 3 bases at V and 7 bases at J; junction bases unmatched: 7. Germline-derived CDR1 and CDR2 are KGHSH and LQKENI. CDR3 size: 15 residues. This chain's CDR3 is CASSPPGQGGEKLFF. In DNA form, the CDR3 reads TGTGCCAGCTCACCGCCAGGACAGGGAGGTGAAAAACTGTTTTTT.

The rearrangement joins TRBV9 to TRBJ2-5; TRBD1 is a possible D gene (5 bases). The V and J ends lost 2 bases and 2 bases respectively, with 13 bases between them. This CDR3 has 15 residues. The germline CDR1 and CDR2 sequences are SGDLS and YYNGEE. In DNA form, the CDR3 reads TGTGCCAGCAGCGTGACAGCGTCAAAACAAGAGACCCAGTACTTC. It specifies CASSVTASKQETQYF.

The chain has TRBV7-8 and TRBJ2-5, with D tentatively TRBD2 (5 bases). The CDR3 spans 14 residues. Between the trimmed V and J ends, which lost 0 bases and 4 bases, there was a span of 9 bases. Germline V lookup: CDR1 SGHVS, CDR2 FQNEAQ. The CDR3 nucleotides are TGTGCCAGCAGCTTAGCAGGGAGTCGAGAGACCCAGTACTTC. It yields the protein CASSLAGSRETQYF.

V usage is TRBV30 and J usage is TRBJ1-5; D is unclear. Trimming left V 0 bases short and J 1 base short, with 13 bases between. The length of the CDR3 is 16 residues. Germline V gives CDR1 GTSNPN, CDR2 SVGIG (reference sequence). The CDR3 loop reads CAWSVFWHTSNQPQHF. The DNA of the CDR3 is TGTGCCTGGAGTGTATTTTGGCACACGAGCAATCAGCCCCAGCATTTT.

This clone has only a few counts. This rearrangement joins TRBV29-1 to TRBJ2-1; 8 nucleotides line up with TRBD1. Germline V CDR1 and CDR2: SQVTM, ANQGSEA. There are 20 residues in the CDR3. V lost 5 bases to trimming and J lost 1 base; unmatched junction nucleotides: 22. The DNA of the CDR3 is TGCAGCGTTCACACCCGGGACAGGCCCCGAGGTGGTCTATCCTACAATGAGCAGTTCTTC. The encoded protein is CSVHTRDRPRGGLSYNEQFF.

Only a few counts were recorded for this clone. The chain recombines TRBV28 with TRBJ2-3; TRBD2 matches 9 bases. Germline CDR1 is MDHEN and CDR2 is SYDVKM. V shed 2 bases, J shed 9 bases, and the junction held 6 bases outside the gene matches. This CDR3 is built from 14 residues. The CDR3 here is CASSLGLARFTQYF. CDR3 nucleotides: TGTGCCAGCAGTTTAGGACTAGCGCGGTTCACGCAGTATTTT.

This chain uses TRBV7-8 with TRBJ2-5; tentatively, D is TRBD1 (5 bases). The CDR3 consists of 14 residues. Trimming removed 7 bases from V and 4 bases from J, with 16 bases in between. The germline V gene has CDR1 SGHVS and CDR2 FQNEAQ. CDR3 amino acids: CASTTRTGTETQYF. As DNA, the CDR3 is TGTGCCAGCACTACACGAACAGGCACAGAGACCCAGTACTTC.